This T cell receptor beta chain derives from a study of cytomegalovirus exposure and HLA in healthy donors. Findings and caveats of the study: In a later analysis, V- and J-gene trimming of beta chains associated with a DCLRE1C missense variant, replicated independently. Rarity marked most TCR sequences, yet some public TCRs occurred in many donors.

A remark on this clone: Its antigen remains unidentified.

Deletions cut 5 bases from V and 9 bases from J, with 13 bases between. The CDR3 loop spans 12 amino acids. From germline, CDR1 is SGHVS and CDR2 FQNEAQ. 13 Jbeta primers and 60 Vbeta primers were used for the PCR. The table came from immunoSEQ multiplex PCR; TCRdb's copy has only in-frame clones and leaves some out. Recorded for this sample: about 72,000 clones. The chain links TRBV7-8 to TRBJ1-1, with TRBD1 as a possible D gene (6 bases). The sequence derives from a woman aged 40-49 years in good health and CMV-seropositive. Sequencing input: PBMCs. The DNA for the CDR3 is TGTGCCAGCAGCCCCTCACAGGGACAAGCTTTCTTT. Its protein product is CASSPSQGQAFF.